Here is one TCR beta chain with its context. Antigen unknown. The authors amplified TCR beta CDR3 by multiplex PCR with 32 V and 13 J primers. TCRdb independently ran MiXCR on the multiplex PCR reads; one entry per CDR3 protein. The sample includes over 2,500 distinct CDR3 sequences, 45% to 55% of them seen just once. This sample was taken from a study of immune heterogeneity within non-small cell lung tumors. Looking at the study overall: Among the tumors, several were squamous cell carcinomas, about nine were non-squamous carcinomas and 1 was not otherwise specified.

V lost 3 bases to trimming and J lost 3 bases; unmatched junction nucleotides: 6. The CDR3 contains 16 residues. Germline CDR1 reads LGHNA; CDR2 reads YSLEER. Template came from bulk tumor genomic DNA, at roughly 610 ng per sample. Collection of several biopsies per primary tumor, spaced far apart, took place during surgery. The patients were newly diagnosed with non-small cell lung cancer, had not been treated, and had curative surgery. Patients newly diagnosed with non-small cell lung cancer and having curative-intent surgery served as donors. Study-wide findings and caveats: Local T-cell repertoire clonality was correlated with local tumor mutational burden, and the correlation was positive. It was moderate in strength but statistically significant (R about 0.33). High-frequency clones unique to single sites coexisted with identical dominant CDR3 beta clonotypes that recurred across tumor sites within a patient.

The source material was lung tumor tissue. The source of this sequence is a man aged 55 to 70 with non-small cell lung cancer. V is TRBV4-3 and J is TRBJ2-1, with 9 bases fitting TRBD2. The CDR3 nucleotides read TGCGCCAGCAGCCAGTCCGCGGGGGGGGACTACAATGAGCAGTTCTTC. This gives the protein CASSQSAGGDYNEQFF.